This TCR beta chain was sequenced in a study of T cells in Graves' hyperthyroidism and ophthalmopathy. The CDR3 contains 14 residues. The ends lost 4 bases at V and 8 bases at J; junction bases unmatched: 6. Germline V gene lookup returns CDR1 SGHRS and CDR2 YFSETQ. The PBMCs were sourced from fresh peripheral blood (more than 8.5 ml). The source material, RNA transcripts, was used to amplify TCR beta CDR3 regions. The TCR CDR3 first-round RT-PCR relied on the HTBI primer set. TCRdb reprocessed the multiplex PCR reads with MiXCR, giving one entry per CDR3 protein. The profile shows some 600,000 distinct CDR3 sequences, approximately 15% of them singletons.

This TCR came from a woman under 40 with Graves' hyperthyroidism that later progressed to Graves' ophthalmopathy. Sequenced input: blood. The gene calls are TRBV5-1 and TRBJ1-2; 12 bases are shared with TRBD1. CDR3 region: CASSEGTGGGGYTF. The CDR3 DNA sequence: TGCGCCAGCAGCGAGGGGACAGGGGGCGGCGGCTACACCTTC.